This entry features one T cell receptor (beta chain) sequence. This specimen comes from a study of CD8+CD57+ T cells in acquired aplastic anemia. Germline V gene sequence: CDR1 SQVTM, CDR2 ANQGSEA. V lost 4 bases and J lost 6; bases outside the gene matches: 11. The CDR3 extends over 15 amino acids. The template used for profiling TCR beta VDJ and CDR3 was genomic DNA. TCRdb analysed the reads with MiXCR anew, one entry per CDR3 protein. The sample yields 250,000 to 300,000 distinct CDR3 sequences, 45% to 65% seen once. The sequence was obtained from a human donor with severe aplastic anemia or a healthy control (not recorded which). V gene TRBV29-1 combines with J gene TRBJ2-1; 8 bases line up with TRBD2. Input material: sorted CD4+, CD8+, or CD8+CD57+ T cells (not recorded which) from PBMCs. The CDR3 DNA sequence: TGCAGCGTTGGGCAGGGGAGCGGGGGTGCCAATGAGCAGTTCTTC. Its protein product is CSVGQGSGGANEQFF.